This note documents a single TCR beta chain sequence. V was pared by 3 bases and J by 5 bases, with 11 bases of the junction left unmatched. There are 17 residues in the CDR3. CDR1 and CDR2 (germline): MDHEN, SYDVKM. This entry comes from a study of Graves' ophthalmopathy and Graves' hyperthyroidism. About the study: Specimen type is peripheral blood, obtained at initial diagnosis before any treatment.

Amplification of the TCR beta CDR3 regions used RNA transcripts (as template). An opening RT-PCR round employed HTBI primers and preceded a second-round multiplex PCR. TCRdb recomputed calls from the multiplex PCR reads with MiXCR, one row per CDR3 protein. Counted here are under 200,000 distinct CDR3 sequences, 30% to 45% occurring once; the ten biggest clones make up about 6%. Uncontrolled infections, pregnancy, lactation or other autoimmune diseases led to patient exclusion. Diagnosis was based on clinical symptoms, serum thyroxine, TRAb, thyroid ultrasound and orbital computed tomography. Sequencing was carried out using peripheral blood. This clonotype was sampled from a middle-aged woman with Graves' ophthalmopathy. This sequence joins TRBV28 and TRBJ1-5; TRBD1 aligns across 9 bases. In DNA, the CDR3 is TGTGCCAGCAGTTTGGCTCGACAGGGGGTGGGGGATCAGCCCCAGCATTTT. It translates to CASSLARQGVGDQPQHF.